The 8 T cell receptor beta chains in this list originate from one sample, sequenced in a study of shared clonotypes between healthy human individuals. CD8 cells regarded as naive lacked CD45RO, were positively chosen for CCR7, and omitted terminally differentiated effector memory CD45RA+ cells. Sequenced by immunoSEQ multiplex PCR; TCRdb stores in-frame clones only, minus some. The sample lists about 590,000 clones; around 95% were seen once. The source material was naive CD8+ T cells sorted from blood. These receptors were obtained from a woman under 40 in good health.

This rearrangement joins TRBV21-1 to TRBJ2-5; TRBD2 is the table's D call, not checked against the DNA. TRBV21-1 is a pseudogene locus. The CDR3 runs 14 residues. This chain's CDR3 is CARSSETGPETQYF. CDR3 nucleotides: TGTGCCCGTAGTAGCGAGACCGGGCCAGAGACCCAGTACTTC.

This sequence joins TRBV28 and TRBJ2-7, with D perhaps matching TRBD1 (5 bases). In germline, CDR1 is MDHEN, CDR2 SYDVKM. V was pared by 3 bases and J by 6 bases, with 12 bases between. This CDR3 is 13 amino acids long. The CDR3 spells CASSFLSTGEQYF. As DNA, the CDR3 is TGTGCCAGCAGTTTCTTGAGCACAGGCGAGCAGTACTTC.

About this clone itself: At one boundary the junction diverges from the germline segment, which might be a read error. V usage is TRBV6-1 and J usage is TRBJ2-7; 8 nucleotides agree with TRBD1. The CDR3 spans 14 residues. Germline V gene data show CDR1 as MNHNS and CDR2 as SASEGT. In DNA, the CDR3 is TGTGCCAGCAGAGAAGGACAGGGCTCCTACGAGCAGTACTTC. Its protein is CASREGQGSYEQYF.

In its sample, this clone was seen once. This chain uses TRBV5-1 with TRBJ1-2, with 8 bases identical to TRBD1. Germline loops: CDR1 SGHRS, CDR2 YFSETQ. The CDR3 totals 14 residues. J lost 4 bases, V lost 5 bases, and 7 bases had no gene match. Here the CDR3 reads CASRPGTGGYGYTF. The CDR3 region has the DNA TGCGCCAGCAGGCCGGGAACAGGGGGCTATGGCTACACCTTC.

CDR3 in amino acids: CASSQSYRDRAPEQYF. The CDR3 DNA reads TGTGCCAGCAGCCAATCGTATCGTGACAGGGCGCCCGAGCAGTACTTC. The rearrangement links TRBV28 to TRBJ2-7, with 7 bases that match TRBD1. CDR1 and CDR2 from the germline V gene are MDHEN and SYDVKM. The CDR3 is 16 residues long. With V trimmed by 6 bases and J by 6 bases, 17 bases remained unmatched. Using reference TRBV28 and TRBJ2-7 for the parts outside the CDR3, the full variable domain is DVKVTQSSRYLVKRTGEKVFLECVQDMDHENMFWYRQDPGLGLRLIYFSYDVKMKEKGDIPEGYSVSREKKERFSLILESASTNQTSMYLCASSQSYRDRAPEQYFGPGTRLTVT.

Of note for this clone: This sample also contains other DNA sequences that code for the same CDR3. The rearrangement joins TRBV4-1 to TRBJ2-7; 12 positions agree with TRBD2. The CDR3 spans 15 residues. Trimming cost V 3 bases and J 2 bases; bases outside gene matches: 2. CDR1 and CDR2 (germline): MGHRA, YSYEKL. CDR3 DNA: TGCGCCAGCAGCCAGGCTAGCGGGAGGGCCTACGAGCAGTACTTC. It yields the protein CASSQASGRAYEQYF.

The chain is built from TRBV4-1 and TRBJ1-1; TRBD1 aligns across 7 bases. The CDR3 sequence is 16 residues long. V gave up 4 bases and J gave up 0 bases; unmatched junction bases: 8. Germline V CDR1 and CDR2: MGHRA, YSYEKL. DNA for the CDR3: TGCGCCAGCAGCCTAAGACCGGGACAGTTGAACACTGAAGCTTTCTTT. Its protein is CASSLRPGQLNTEAFF.

This chain links TRBV7-8 with TRBJ2-2, with a weak D call TRBD2 (6 bases). In germline, CDR1 is SGHVS, CDR2 FQNEAQ. The CDR3 has 14 amino acids. The V gene lost 7 bases and the J gene lost 0 bases, with 9 bases spanning the gap. The CDR3 is CASNPGANTGELFF. The DNA of the CDR3 is TGTGCCAGCAACCCGGGGGCGAACACCGGGGAGCTGTTTTTT.